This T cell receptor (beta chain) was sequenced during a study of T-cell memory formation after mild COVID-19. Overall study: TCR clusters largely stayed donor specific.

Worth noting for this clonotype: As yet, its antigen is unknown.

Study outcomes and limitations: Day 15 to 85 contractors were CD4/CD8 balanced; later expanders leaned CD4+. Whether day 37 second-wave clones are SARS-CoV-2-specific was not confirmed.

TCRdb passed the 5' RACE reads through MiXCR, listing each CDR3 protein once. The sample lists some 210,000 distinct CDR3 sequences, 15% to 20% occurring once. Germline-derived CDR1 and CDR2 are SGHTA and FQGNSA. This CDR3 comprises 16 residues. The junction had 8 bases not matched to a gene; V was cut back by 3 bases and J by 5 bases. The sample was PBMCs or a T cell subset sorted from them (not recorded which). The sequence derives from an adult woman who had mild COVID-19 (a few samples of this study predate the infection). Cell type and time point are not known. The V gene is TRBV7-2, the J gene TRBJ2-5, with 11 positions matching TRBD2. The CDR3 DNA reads TGTGCCAGCAGCTTGGCTAGCGGGAGGTCGGGGGAGACCCAGTACTTC. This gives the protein CASSLASGRSGETQYF.